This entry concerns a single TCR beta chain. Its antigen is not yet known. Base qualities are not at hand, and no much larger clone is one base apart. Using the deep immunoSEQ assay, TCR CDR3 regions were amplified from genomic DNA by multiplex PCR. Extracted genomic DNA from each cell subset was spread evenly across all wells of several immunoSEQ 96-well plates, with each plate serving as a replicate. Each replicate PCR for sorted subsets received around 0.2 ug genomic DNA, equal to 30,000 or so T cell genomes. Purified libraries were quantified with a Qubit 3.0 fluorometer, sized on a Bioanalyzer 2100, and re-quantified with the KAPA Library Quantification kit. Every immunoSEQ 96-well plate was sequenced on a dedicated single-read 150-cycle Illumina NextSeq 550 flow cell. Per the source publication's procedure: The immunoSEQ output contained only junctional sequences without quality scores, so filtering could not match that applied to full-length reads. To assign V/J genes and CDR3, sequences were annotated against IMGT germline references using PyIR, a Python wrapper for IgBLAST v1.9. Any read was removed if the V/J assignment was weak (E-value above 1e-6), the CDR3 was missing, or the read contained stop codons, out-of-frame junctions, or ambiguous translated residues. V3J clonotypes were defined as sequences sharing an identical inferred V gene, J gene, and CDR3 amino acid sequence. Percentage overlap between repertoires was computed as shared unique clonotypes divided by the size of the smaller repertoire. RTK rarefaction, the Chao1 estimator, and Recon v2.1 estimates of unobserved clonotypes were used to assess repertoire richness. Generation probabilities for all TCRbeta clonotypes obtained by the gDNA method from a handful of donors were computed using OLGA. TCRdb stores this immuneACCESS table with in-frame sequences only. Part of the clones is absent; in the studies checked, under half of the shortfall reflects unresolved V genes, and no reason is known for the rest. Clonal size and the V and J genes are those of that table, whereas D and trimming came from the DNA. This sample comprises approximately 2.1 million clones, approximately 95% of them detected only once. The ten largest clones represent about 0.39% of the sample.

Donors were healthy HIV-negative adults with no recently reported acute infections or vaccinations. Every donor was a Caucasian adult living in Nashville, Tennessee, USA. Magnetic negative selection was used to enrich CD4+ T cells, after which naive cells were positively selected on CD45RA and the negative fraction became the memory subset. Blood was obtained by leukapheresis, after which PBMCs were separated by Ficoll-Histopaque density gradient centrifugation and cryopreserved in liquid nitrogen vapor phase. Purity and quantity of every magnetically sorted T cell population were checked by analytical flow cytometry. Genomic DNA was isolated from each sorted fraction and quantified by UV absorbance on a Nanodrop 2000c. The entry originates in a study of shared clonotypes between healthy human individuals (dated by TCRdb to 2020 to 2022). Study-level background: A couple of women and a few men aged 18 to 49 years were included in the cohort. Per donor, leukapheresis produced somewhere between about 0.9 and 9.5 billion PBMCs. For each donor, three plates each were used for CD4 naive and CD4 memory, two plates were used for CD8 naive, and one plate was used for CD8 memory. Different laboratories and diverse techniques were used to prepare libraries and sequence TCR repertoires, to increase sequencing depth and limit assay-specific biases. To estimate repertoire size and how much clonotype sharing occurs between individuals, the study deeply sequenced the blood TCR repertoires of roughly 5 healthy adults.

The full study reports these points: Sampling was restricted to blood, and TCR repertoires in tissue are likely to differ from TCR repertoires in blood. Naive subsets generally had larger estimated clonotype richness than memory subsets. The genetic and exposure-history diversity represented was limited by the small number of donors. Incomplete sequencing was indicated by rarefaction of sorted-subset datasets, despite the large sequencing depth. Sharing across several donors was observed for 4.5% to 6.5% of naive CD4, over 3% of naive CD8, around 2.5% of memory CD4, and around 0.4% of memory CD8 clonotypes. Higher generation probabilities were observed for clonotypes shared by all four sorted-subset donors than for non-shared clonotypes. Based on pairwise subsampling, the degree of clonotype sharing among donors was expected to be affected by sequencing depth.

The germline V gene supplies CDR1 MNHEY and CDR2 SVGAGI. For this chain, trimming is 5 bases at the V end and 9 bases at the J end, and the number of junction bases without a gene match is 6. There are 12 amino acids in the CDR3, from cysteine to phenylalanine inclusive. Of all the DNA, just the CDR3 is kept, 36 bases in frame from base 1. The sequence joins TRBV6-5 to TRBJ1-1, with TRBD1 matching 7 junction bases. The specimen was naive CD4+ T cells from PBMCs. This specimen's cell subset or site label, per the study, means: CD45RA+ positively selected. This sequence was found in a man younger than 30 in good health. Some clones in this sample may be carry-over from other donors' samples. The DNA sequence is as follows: TGTGCCAGCAGTCAACCGGGACAGAAAGCTTTCTTT. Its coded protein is CASSQPGQKAFF.